This TCR beta chain was retrieved from a study of beta chain features in type 1 diabetes. Study in general: Healthy donors, compared against patients, showed similar age, gender and cell yields.

As regards this clone: One base separates it from a far larger clone, so it is likely a read error.

Expressed TCRB transcripts were sequenced because the isolated RNA had all been reverse transcribed beforehand. Samples of naive, central memory and regulatory T cells yielded a mean of about 3.5 million reads. This table comes from immunoSEQ multiplex PCR, and its TCRdb copy is limited to in-frame clones, with some not included. The sample comprises 200,000 to 300,000 clones, about 26% of which are singletons, and roughly 4.1% rests with the top ten. The CDR3 length is 15 residues. The germline CDR1 and CDR2 sequences are SGHDN and FVKESK. The sequence was collected from a young man in good health. The sequencing sample was made of central memory CD4+ T cells from blood. This chain connects TRBV14 to TRBJ2-3; D ambiguous. CDR3 DNA: TGTGCCATCAGCCAAGAGGCCCGCCCCACAGATACGCAGTATTTT. This gives the protein CAISQEARPTDTQYF. Drawing the rest from reference TRBV14 and TRBJ2-3, the complete variable domain is EAGVTQFPSHSVIEKGQTVTLRCDPISGHDNLYWYRRVMGKEIKFLLHFVKESKQDESGMPNNRFLAERTGGTYSTLKVQPAELEDSGVYFCAISQEARPTDTQYFGPGTRLTVL.